A single sample is the source of the 32 T cell receptor beta chains below, sequenced in a study of control samples from healthy donors and cancer patients. The data were produced by immunoSEQ multiplex PCR, yet TCRdb's version contains in-frame clones alone and is incomplete. The data hold about 86,000 clones, with less than 90% observed a single time. Sequenced: PBMCs. These receptors originate from a woman aged 45-59 years with colorectal cancer.

This clone has just one count. The chain combines TRBV4-2 with TRBJ2-3; 15 bases align to TRBD2. Germline loops: CDR1 LGHNA, CDR2 YNFKEQ. Germline trimming cut 4 bases from V and 0 bases from J; bases unmatched to any gene: 8. CDR3 size: 19 residues. The DNA of the CDR3 is TGTGCCAGCAGCCGGACGGGGACTAGCGGGGGGAAAAGCACAGATACGCAGTATTTT. It translates to CASSRTGTSGGKSTDTQYF.

V gene TRBV10-3 combines with J gene TRBJ2-5; weak D call: TRBD1 (5 bases). CDR1 is ENHRY, CDR2 SYGVKD, per germline. The CDR3 has 14 amino acids. Trimming cost V 2 bases and J 4 bases, with 11 bases left between them. DNA of the CDR3: TGTGCCATCAGTGAGGCGGACAAGCGAGAGACCCAGTACTTC. This gives the protein CAISEADKRETQYF.

In the case of this clone: Germline and junction disagree at one end, which may indicate a read error. The chain joins TRBV28 to TRBJ2-5, with 7 nucleotides matching TRBD1. Germline V lookup: CDR1 MDHEN, CDR2 SYDVKM. CDR3 length: 11 amino acids. This CDR3 reads CASSNRGVTDF. The CDR3 bases are TGTGCCAGCAGCAACAGGGGCGTCACGGACTTC.

The genes are TRBV5-1 and TRBJ1-3, with 10 bases lining up with TRBD1. Germline lookup yields CDR1 SGHRS and CDR2 YFSETQ. The CDR3 spans 16 residues. Germline trimming cut 1 base from V and 4 bases from J; bases unmatched to any gene: 5. The CDR3 here is CASSLSRQGAGNTIYF. The DNA for the CDR3 is TGCGCCAGCAGCTTGAGCCGACAGGGGGCCGGAAACACCATATATTTT.

The V gene is TRBV16, the J gene TRBJ2-2, with a tentative D call TRBD2 (5 bases). Between the trimmed V and J ends, which lost 2 bases and 6 bases, there was a span of 22 bases. This CDR3 region has 18 residues. Germline assignment: CDR1 KGHSY and CDR2 FQNENV. The CDR3 bases are TGTGCCAGCAGCCAAGGACTGCTGGCGGACCCAGGTCCCGGGGAGCTGTTTTTT. This encodes CASSQGLLADPGPGELFF.

This chain joins TRBV6-2 or TRBV6-3 and TRBJ1-5; 7 nucleotides agree with TRBD1. CDR3 length equals 16 residues. The germline gives CDR1 MNHEY, CDR2 SVGEGT. V shed 5 bases and J 7 bases; nucleotides not matched to a gene: 14. CDR3 DNA: TGTGCCAGCAGTAAAGACAGGGCCCTAAGGGAGCAGCCCCAGCATTTT. The encoded protein is CASSKDRALREQPQHF.

The CDR3 protein is CASSRDRGYEQYV. Written as DNA, the CDR3 is TGTGCCAGCAGCCGGGACAGGGGATACGAGCAGTACGTC. V usage is TRBV12-3 or TRBV12-4 and J usage is TRBJ2-7; 10 positions agree with TRBD1. The CDR3 covers 13 residues. V dropped 6 bases and J dropped 4; count of bases not matched to a gene: 3.

In this sample, this clone turned up once. V usage is TRBV3-1 (or the pseudogene TRBV3-2) and J usage is TRBJ1-1, with D possibly being TRBD1 (5 bases). CDR1 is LGHDT and CDR2 is YNNKEL in the germline V gene (reference sequence). Trimming left V 4 bases short and J 4 bases short, with 19 bases between. CDR3 length equals 16 residues. Here the CDR3 reads CASSPWEGMGSTEAFF. The CDR3 DNA follows: TGTGCCAGCAGCCCCTGGGAGGGGATGGGTAGCACTGAAGCTTTCTTT.

The chain joins TRBV19 to TRBJ2-4, with D possibly matching TRBD1 (6 bases). Trimming took 5 bases from V and 2 from J, leaving 10 bases between them. Germline CDR1 reads LNHDA; CDR2 reads SQIVND (reference sequence). The CDR3 consists of 14 residues. Written as DNA, the CDR3 is TGTGCCAGTAGTCTCCAGGGGACCAAAAACATTCAGTACTTC. Protein sequence: CASSLQGTKNIQYF.

V gene TRBV5-5 combines with J gene TRBJ1-2; D unresolved. With 1 base removed from V and 3 bases from J, the gap between germline ends came to 10 bases. CDR1 and CDR2 from the germline V gene are SGHKS and YYEKEE (reference sequence). The CDR3 extends over 14 amino acids. The DNA of the CDR3 is TGTGCCAGCAGCTTGATGAGCCAGGACTATGGCTACACCTTC. This translates into CASSLMSQDYGYTF. Based on the CDR3 plus reference TRBV5-5 and TRBJ1-2, the full variable domain is DAGVTQSPTHLIKTRGQQVTLRCSPISGHKSVSWYQQVLGQGPQFIFQYYEKEERGRGNFPDRFSARQFPNYSSELNVNALLLGDSALYLCASSLMSQDYGYTFGSGTRLTVV.

V usage is TRBV4-3 and J usage is TRBJ1-6; no firm D call. V was cut by 0 bases and J by 9 bases, with 12 bases left in between. Germline V gene lookup returns CDR1 LGHNA and CDR2 YSLEER. The CDR3 loop spans 15 amino acids. The CDR3 loop is CASSQEFGVGSPLHF. The CDR3 nucleotides read TGCGCCAGCAGCCAAGAGTTCGGGGTAGGTTCACCCCTCCACTTT.

This clone came up a few times. This chain links TRBV28 with TRBJ1-1, with a tentative D call TRBD1 (5 bases). The V and J ends lost 5 bases and 4 bases respectively, with 11 bases between them. Germline CDR1 and CDR2: MDHEN and SYDVKM. This CDR3 spans 13 amino acids. The DNA of the CDR3 is TGTGCCAGCAGTGCCGGGGCGTCCACTGAAGCTTTCTTT. It yields the protein CASSAGASTEAFF.

This chain joins TRBV7-2 and TRBJ2-3; TRBD2 matches at 12 bases. The CDR3 is 15 residues long. V was clipped by 1 base and J by 6 bases; unmatched bases: 2. Germline CDR1 is SGHTA and CDR2 is FQGNSA. The CDR3 sequence: CASSLGLAGVDTQYF. The CDR3 DNA sequence: TGTGCCAGCAGCTTAGGACTAGCGGGGGTCGATACGCAGTATTTT.

The rearrangement uses TRBV30 and TRBJ1-3; D perhaps matches TRBD1 (5 bases). The CDR3 totals 13 residues. V was pared by 3 bases and J by 7 bases, with 13 bases between. Germline V gene data show CDR1 as GTSNPN and CDR2 as SVGIG (reference sequence). The DNA for the CDR3 is TGTGCCTGGAGGGGGGTTGGCACGAACACCATATATTTT. Translating gives CAWRGVGTNTIYF.

The V and J genes are TRBV19 and TRBJ2-7, with D perhaps TRBD2 (6 bases). The CDR3 runs 14 residues. Trimming stripped 9 bases from V and 2 bases from J, with 17 bases between. Germline V gives CDR1 LNHDA, CDR2 SQIVND (reference sequence). The CDR3 loop is CASRLGGNPYEQYV. DNA for the CDR3: TGTGCCAGCCGACTAGGAGGGAATCCCTACGAGCAGTACGTC.

This chain links TRBV28 with TRBJ1-2; D unclear. Trimming cost V 3 bases and J 6 bases, with 11 bases left between them. Per the germline V gene, CDR1 is MDHEN and CDR2 is SYDVKM. This CDR3 comprises 13 residues. The CDR3 loop reads CASSFKGRDGYTF. The CDR3 DNA is TGTGCCAGCAGTTTTAAAGGGAGAGATGGCTACACCTTC.

The V call is TRBV30, the J call TRBJ2-3, with D perhaps assigned TRBD1 or TRBD2 (6 bases each). The germline CDR1 and CDR2 sequences are GTSNPN and SVGIG (reference sequence). The CDR3 has 14 residues. Trimming pared 0 bases from V and 8 bases from J, leaving 15 bases between. The CDR3 loop reads CAWSVRGDGGTQYF. The DNA for the CDR3 is TGTGCCTGGAGTGTAAGGGGGGATGGGGGTACGCAGTATTTT.

The gene calls are TRBV18 and TRBJ2-5; no clear D. Trimming pared 3 bases from V and 3 bases from J, leaving 5 bases between. The germline CDR1 and CDR2 sequences are KGHSH and LQKENI. CDR3 size: 12 residues. CDR3 sequence reads: CASSPNEETQYF. The CDR3 DNA is TGTGCCAGCTCACCCAACGAAGAGACCCAGTACTTC.

The chain combines TRBV2 with TRBJ1-5; D is possibly TRBD1 (6 bases). CDR1 SNHLY and CDR2 FYNNEI come from the germline V gene. This CDR3 has 16 residues. V lost 2 bases and J 6 bases, leaving 17 bases between the germline ends. CDR3 in DNA: TGTGCCAGCAGTGAATTTGGTGGGGGCGCGGGTCAGCCCCAGCATTTT. Its protein is CASSEFGGGAGQPQHF. The complete variable domain, with remaining parts taken from reference TRBV2 and TRBJ1-5, reads EPEVTQTPSHQVTQMGQEVILRCVPISNHLYFYWYRQILGQKVEFLVSFYNNEISEKSEIFDDQFSVERPDGSNFTLKIRSTKLEDSAMYFCASSEFGGGAGQPQHFGDGTRLSIL.

This chain uses TRBV7-8 with TRBJ1-2; D remains ambiguous. V lost 2 bases and J lost 3, with 10 bases in between. The germline V gene has CDR1 SGHVS and CDR2 FQNEAQ. The CDR3 totals 14 residues. DNA of the CDR3: TGTGCCAGCAGCTTAAGGCTGGGTCACTATGGCTACACCTTC. Amino acid sequence: CASSLRLGHYGYTF.

The rearrangement joins TRBV7-2 to TRBJ1-2; D unclear. From germline, CDR1 is SGHTA and CDR2 FQGNSA. Trimming pared 6 bases from V and 3 bases from J, leaving 17 bases between. The CDR3 runs to 15 residues. This CDR3 is CASSSVQSTYYGYTF. CDR3 DNA sequence: TGTGCCAGCAGTTCGGTACAGTCAACTTACTATGGCTACACCTTC.

V gene TRBV19 combines with J gene TRBJ1-4; 8 bases match TRBD1. This CDR3 contains 14 residues. Germline V gives CDR1 LNHDA, CDR2 SQIVND (reference sequence). The V and J ends lost 6 bases and 6 bases, in that order; junction bases with no gene match: 6. The CDR3 is CASRTGALDEKLFF. The DNA of the CDR3 is TGTGCCAGTAGGACAGGGGCCCTGGATGAAAAACTGTTTTTT.

The chain links TRBV11-3 to TRBJ1-1, with 7 bases matching TRBD1. Unmatched junction bases numbered 12, after V lost 5 bases and J lost 6 bases. The CDR3 length is 15 residues. Germline CDR1 is SGHNT and CDR2 is YENEEA. The CDR3 spells CASSLTDREGAEAFF. As DNA, the CDR3 is TGTGCCAGCAGCCTTACCGACAGGGAGGGCGCTGAAGCTTTCTTT.

V usage is TRBV7-5 and J usage is TRBJ1-5; the listed D gene, TRBD1, was not tested against the DNA. TRBV7-5 is tagged as a pseudogene. CDR3 size: 17 residues. The CDR3 bases are TGTGTCAGAAGCTCCGGGACACCTTTTTATAGCAATCAGCCCCAGCATTTT. Its protein product is CVRSSGTPFYSNQPQHF.

The chain carries TRBV11-3 and TRBJ1-1; 7 bases agree with TRBD1. J gave up 1 base and V 1 base, and 3 bases lay outside the gene matches. The CDR3 sequence is 15 residues long. CDR1 is SGHNT and CDR2 is YENEEA in the germline V gene. DNA of the CDR3: TGTGCCAGCAGCTTAGGATCAGGGGGGAACACTGAAGCTTTCTTT. It codes for CASSLGSGGNTEAFF.

The chain couples TRBV10-3 to TRBJ2-2; 9 nucleotides align to TRBD1. V was clipped by 8 bases and J by 6 bases; unmatched bases: 10. Germline CDR1 ENHRY, CDR2 SYGVKD. This CDR3 spans 15 amino acids. CDR3 nucleotides: TGTGCCATCTTGACCGGGACAGGGAAACCCGGGGAGCTGTTTTTT. Its translation: CAILTGTGKPGELFF.

V is TRBV7-2 and J is TRBJ2-1, with D uncertain. V lost 4 bases, J lost 5 bases, and 3 bases lay in between. CDR1 and CDR2 from the germline V gene are SGHTA and FQGNSA. The length of the CDR3 is 11 residues. CDR3 loop: CASSSHNEQFF. As DNA, the CDR3 is TGTGCCAGCAGCTCTCACAATGAGCAGTTCTTC. The full variable domain, its missing parts supplied by reference TRBV7-2 and TRBJ2-1, is GAGVSQSPSNKVTEKGKDVELRCDPISGHTALYWYRQSLGQGLEFLIYFQGNSAPDKSGLPSDRFSAERTGGSVSTLTIQRTQQEDSAVYLCASSSHNEQFFGPGTRLTVL.

The chain is built from TRBV7-2 and TRBJ2-5; D uncertain. CDR3 length: 15 residues. Trimming stripped 5 bases from V and 5 bases from J, with 18 bases between. Germline CDR1 and CDR2: SGHTA and FQGNSA. This chain's CDR3 is CASSPTRRRDETQYF. Written as DNA, the CDR3 is TGTGCCAGCAGCCCGACCCGGCGAAGGGATGAGACCCAGTACTTC.

The rearrangement joins TRBV9 to TRBJ2-1; 7 nucleotides agree with TRBD2. Germline V gene sequence: CDR1 SGDLS, CDR2 YYNGEE. The CDR3 covers 14 residues. Trimming at V came to 0 bases and at J to 9 bases, leaving 6 bases not matched to a gene. The CDR3 DNA follows: TGTGCCAGCAGCGTAGCTACGACTAGCTTTGAGCAGTTCTTC. Its protein product is CASSVATTSFEQFF.

The V gene is TRBV10-3, the J gene TRBJ1-5; 8 bases map to TRBD1. Germline V gene data show CDR1 as ENHRY and CDR2 as SYGVKD. Germline trimming cut 4 bases from V and 5 bases from J; bases unmatched to any gene: 4. The CDR3 sequence is 14 residues long. CDR3 residues: CAISAGTGDQPQHF. The CDR3 DNA follows: TGTGCCATCAGTGCGGGGACAGGCGATCAGCCCCAGCATTTT.

V gene TRBV2 combines with J gene TRBJ2-1; possibly TRBD1 for D (6 bases). The V gene's germline CDR1 is SNHLY and CDR2 FYNNEI. This CDR3 comprises 13 residues. Trimming removed 6 bases at V and 7 bases at J, with 13 bases between. CDR3 nucleotides: TGTGCCAGCAGACGGACAGTTTCGAATGAGCAGTTCTTC. It codes for CASRRTVSNEQFF.

The V call is TRBV10-3, the J call TRBJ1-5; TRBD1 matches at 8 bases. J lost 1 base, V lost 5 bases, and 1 base had no gene match. The CDR3 loop spans 14 amino acids. Germline loops: CDR1 ENHRY, CDR2 SYGVKD. The CDR3 protein is CAISRQGSNQPQHF. CDR3 DNA sequence: TGTGCCATCAGTCGACAGGGGAGCAATCAGCCCCAGCATTTT.